Sequencing of this T cell receptor (beta chain) was carried out in a study of T cells in Graves' hyperthyroidism and ophthalmopathy. Findings and limits, study-wide: Using 13 V-J features, a model discriminated ophthalmopathy from stable hyperthyroidism.

This clonotype came up many times. The antigen is not known. The TCR beta CDR3 regions underwent amplification using RNA transcripts as the source. During a first-round RT-PCR of the TCR CDR3, the HTBI primer set was used. Using its own MiXCR run on the multiplex PCR reads, TCRdb lists one record per CDR3 protein. This repertoire shows a few hundred thousand distinct CDR3 sequences, around 20% found once; its top ten account for around 27%. No progression to ophthalmopathy during 18 months of follow-up defined stable disease. Diagnoses were made from clinical symptoms, serum measures (thyroxine and TRAb), thyroid ultrasound and orbital computed tomography. The CDR3 loop spans 16 amino acids. With 3 bases removed from V and 0 bases from J, the gap between germline ends came to 12 bases. Germline CDR1 reads MNHEY; CDR2 reads SMNVEV (reference sequence).

The chain links TRBV27 to TRBJ1-5, with TRBD1 as a possible D gene (5 bases). Sequencing used blood. This TCR was recovered from a man aged 18 to 30 with Graves' hyperthyroidism. Written as DNA, the CDR3 is TGTGCCAGCAGTTTCACAGGCCCGTATAGCAATCAGCCCCAGCATTTT. Protein product: CASSFTGPYSNQPQHF.